A single T cell receptor beta chain is shown here with its context. Its specificity is not known. Primers included in the PCR were 60 Vbeta and 13 Jbeta primers. The protocol was immunoSEQ multiplex PCR, while the TCRdb copy is restricted to in-frame clones and leaves out a portion. The sample includes 150,000 to 200,000 clones, around three quarters seen only once; the top ten take 1.5% to 2%. This sample was included in a study of cytomegalovirus exposure and HLA in healthy donors. For the study at large: Out of 180 million or so T cells, an earlier analysis found fewer than 140 million unique TCR beta sequences in total. General study findings and limits: Per a prior analysis, the majority of TCR beta V segments were productive roughly 87% or roughly 30% of the time. There were three CMV-associated chains whose specificity for CMV antigens was confirmed in vitro.

Though probably carrying unrecorded immune exposures, donors were nominally healthy at sampling. The CDR3 totals 17 residues. CDR1 and CDR2 (germline): MDHEN, SYDVKM. With V trimmed by 8 bases and J by 6 bases, 12 bases remained unmatched. This receptor was identified in a woman younger than 45 in good health and CMV-seronegative. The sample was PBMCs. The rearrangement links TRBV28 to TRBJ2-1, with 14 bases matching TRBD2. In nucleotides, the CDR3 is TGTGCCAGCCCCCCCGGGACTAGCGGGAGAGAGGGCAATGAGCAGTTCTTC. It encodes CASPPGTSGREGNEQFF.